This T cell receptor beta chain was retrieved from a study of shared clonotypes between healthy human individuals. Deep-level settings were used for running the assay. How the authors handled the data: Filtering of immunoSEQ junctional sequences could not match full-length read filtering. The table came from immunoSEQ multiplex PCR; TCRdb's copy has only in-frame clones and leaves some out. V and J calls and clone size are those listed in that table; D and trimming were worked out from the DNA. The top ten hold approximately 13% of the sample, which has about 470,000 clones, around 75% seen once. Study-wide results and limits: Donors were few, which limited the genetic and exposure-history diversity represented.

The CDR3 runs 15 residues. Germline CDR1 reads SGHVS; CDR2 reads FNYEAQ. V lost 5 bases to trimming and J lost 9 bases, with 20 bases between them. Regarding this clone: The antigen is unknown.

The sample comprised PBMCs. The rearrangement uses TRBV7-6 and TRBJ2-1; D is possibly TRBD2 (6 bases). The receptor comes from a woman aged 40 to 50 in good health. Some clones in this sample may be carry-over from other donors' samples. Here the CDR3 reads CASSPGSFGSSEQFF. The CDR3 DNA reads as TGTGCCAGCAGCCCTGGATCTTTCGGGAGCAGTGAGCAGTTCTTC.